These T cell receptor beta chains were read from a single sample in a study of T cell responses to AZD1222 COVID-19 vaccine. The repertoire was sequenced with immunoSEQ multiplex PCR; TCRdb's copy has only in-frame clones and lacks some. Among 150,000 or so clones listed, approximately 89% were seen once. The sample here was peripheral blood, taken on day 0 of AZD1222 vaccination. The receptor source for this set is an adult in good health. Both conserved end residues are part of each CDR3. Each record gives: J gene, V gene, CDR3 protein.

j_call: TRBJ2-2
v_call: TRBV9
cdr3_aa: CASRTGAQLTGELFF

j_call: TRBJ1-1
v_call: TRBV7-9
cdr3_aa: CASSFRNTEAFF

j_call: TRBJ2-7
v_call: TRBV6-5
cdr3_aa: CACGTVISEQYF

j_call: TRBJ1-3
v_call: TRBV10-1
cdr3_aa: CASSEPGQLSGNTIYF

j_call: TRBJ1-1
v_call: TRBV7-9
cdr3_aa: CASSSSGTYSKAFF

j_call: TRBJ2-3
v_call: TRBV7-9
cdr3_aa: CASSLDVGRTDTQYF

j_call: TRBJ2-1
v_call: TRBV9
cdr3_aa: CASSMTVGSYNEQFF

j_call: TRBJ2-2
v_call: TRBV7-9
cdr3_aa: CASRDTGPGELFF

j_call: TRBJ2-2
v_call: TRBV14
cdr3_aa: CASSSRRQHGELFF

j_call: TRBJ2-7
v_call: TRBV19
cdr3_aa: CASSIEGSRMVYEQYF

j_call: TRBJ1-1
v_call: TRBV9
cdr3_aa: CASSVVTGNTEAFF

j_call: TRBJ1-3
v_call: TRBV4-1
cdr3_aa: CASSQEGTGNQYSGNTIYF

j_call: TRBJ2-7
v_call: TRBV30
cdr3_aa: CAWSVRGGPREQYF

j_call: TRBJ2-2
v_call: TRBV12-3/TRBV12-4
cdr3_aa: CASTLLGGGELFF

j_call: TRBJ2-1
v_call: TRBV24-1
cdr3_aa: CATSDEAGTVLFF

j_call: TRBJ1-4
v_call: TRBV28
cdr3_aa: CASSPGQGGKLFF

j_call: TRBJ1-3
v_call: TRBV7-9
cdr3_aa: CASSFGDGRNTIYF

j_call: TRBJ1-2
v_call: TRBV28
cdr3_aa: CASSLAGDASYGYTF

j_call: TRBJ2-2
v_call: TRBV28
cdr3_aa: CASSWGQGNTGELFF

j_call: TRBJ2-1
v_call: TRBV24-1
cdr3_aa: CATSVGTGRNEQFF

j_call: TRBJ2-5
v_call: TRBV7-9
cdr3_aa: CASSLGGAVETQYF

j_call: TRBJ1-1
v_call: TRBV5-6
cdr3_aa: CASHLDRDSEAFF

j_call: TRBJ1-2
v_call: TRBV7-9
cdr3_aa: CASSFDGGGGYTF

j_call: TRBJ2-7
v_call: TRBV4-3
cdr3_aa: CASSQGGSSYEQYF

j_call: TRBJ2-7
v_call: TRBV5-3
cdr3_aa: CARSLEERGAYEQYF

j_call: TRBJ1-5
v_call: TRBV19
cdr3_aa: CASSIEGMPQHF

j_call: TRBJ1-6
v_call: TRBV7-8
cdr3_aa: CASSSTTMTGTGNNSPLHF

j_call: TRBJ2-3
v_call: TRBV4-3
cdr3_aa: CASSQHKSTDTQYF

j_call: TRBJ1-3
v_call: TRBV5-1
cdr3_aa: CASSLVQSPKNTIYF

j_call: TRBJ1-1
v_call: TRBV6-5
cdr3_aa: CASRSKLSLEPFF

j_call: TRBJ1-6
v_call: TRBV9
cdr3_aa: CASSVSDSRVRSSPLHF

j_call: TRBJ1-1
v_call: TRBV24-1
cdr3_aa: CATSASANTEAFF

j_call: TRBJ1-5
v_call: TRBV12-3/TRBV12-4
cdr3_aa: CASSLRGMQPQHF

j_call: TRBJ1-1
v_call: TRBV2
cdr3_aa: CASRPRGVLGTEAFF

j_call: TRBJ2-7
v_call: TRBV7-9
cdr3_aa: CAFSGQGASGGEQYF

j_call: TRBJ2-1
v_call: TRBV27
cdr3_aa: CASTGTYYNEQFF

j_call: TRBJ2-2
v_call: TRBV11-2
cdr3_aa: CASSLDRLGVGELFF

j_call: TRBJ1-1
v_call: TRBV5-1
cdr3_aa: CASSLSAGNTEAFF

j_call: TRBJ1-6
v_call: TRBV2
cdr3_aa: CASSQGQLNSPLHF

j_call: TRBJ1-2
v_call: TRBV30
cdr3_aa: CAWSVLGTGPDGYTF

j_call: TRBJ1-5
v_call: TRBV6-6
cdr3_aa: CASSYGGSNQPQHF

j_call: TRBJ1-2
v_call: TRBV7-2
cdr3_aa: CASSFRTPRGRGYGYTF

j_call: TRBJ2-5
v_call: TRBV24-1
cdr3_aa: CATARTSGGAGETQYF

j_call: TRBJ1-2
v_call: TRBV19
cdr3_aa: CASSGNYGYTF

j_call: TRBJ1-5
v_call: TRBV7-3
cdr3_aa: CASSSWDSTGSNQPQHF

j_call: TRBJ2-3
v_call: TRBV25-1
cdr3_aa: CASSESYGSTDTQYF

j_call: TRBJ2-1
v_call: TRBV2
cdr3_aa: CASSDRQIIRFF

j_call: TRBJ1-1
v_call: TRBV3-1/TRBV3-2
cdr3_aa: CASSQDAMNTEAFF

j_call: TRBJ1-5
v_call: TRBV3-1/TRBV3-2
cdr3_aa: CASSPNTGENQPQHF

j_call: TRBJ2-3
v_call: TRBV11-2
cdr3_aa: CASSWSGTDTQYF

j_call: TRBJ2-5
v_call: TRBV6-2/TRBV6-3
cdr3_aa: CASSYLTGRETQYF

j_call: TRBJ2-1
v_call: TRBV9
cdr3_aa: CASSERGAANEQFF

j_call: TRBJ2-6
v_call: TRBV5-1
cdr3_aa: CASSGGSSGANVLTF

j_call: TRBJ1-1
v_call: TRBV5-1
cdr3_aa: CASSLVDSPEAFF